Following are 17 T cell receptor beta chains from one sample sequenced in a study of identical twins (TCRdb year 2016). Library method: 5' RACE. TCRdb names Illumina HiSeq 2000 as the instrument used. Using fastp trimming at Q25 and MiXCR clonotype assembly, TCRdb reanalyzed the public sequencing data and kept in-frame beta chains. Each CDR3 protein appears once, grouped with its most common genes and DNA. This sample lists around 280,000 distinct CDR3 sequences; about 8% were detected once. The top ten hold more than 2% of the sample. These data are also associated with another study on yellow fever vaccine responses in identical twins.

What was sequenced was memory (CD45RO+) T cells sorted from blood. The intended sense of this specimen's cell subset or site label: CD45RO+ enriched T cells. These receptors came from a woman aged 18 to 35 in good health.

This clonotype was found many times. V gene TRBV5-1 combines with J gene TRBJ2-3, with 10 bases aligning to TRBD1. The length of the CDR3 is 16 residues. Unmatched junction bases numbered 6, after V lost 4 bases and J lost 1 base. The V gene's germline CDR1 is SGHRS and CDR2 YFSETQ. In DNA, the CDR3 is TGCGCCAGCAGCCACGCCGGGACAGGGGGCACAGATACGCAGTATTTT. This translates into CASSHAGTGGTDTQYF. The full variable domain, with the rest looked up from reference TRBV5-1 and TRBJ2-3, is KAGVTQTPRYLIKTRGQQVTLSCSPISGHRSVSWYQQTPGQGLQFLFEYFSETQRNKGNFPGRFSGRQFSNSRSEMNVSTLELGDSALYLCASSHAGTGGTDTQYFGPGTRLTVL.

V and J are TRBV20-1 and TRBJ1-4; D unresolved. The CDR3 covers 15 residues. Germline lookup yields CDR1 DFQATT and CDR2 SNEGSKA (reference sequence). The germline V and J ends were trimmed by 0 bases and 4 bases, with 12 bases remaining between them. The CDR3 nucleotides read TGCAGTGCTAGAGATTCCGGCGTGGGTAATGAAAAACTGTTTTTT. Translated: CSARDSGVGNEKLFF.

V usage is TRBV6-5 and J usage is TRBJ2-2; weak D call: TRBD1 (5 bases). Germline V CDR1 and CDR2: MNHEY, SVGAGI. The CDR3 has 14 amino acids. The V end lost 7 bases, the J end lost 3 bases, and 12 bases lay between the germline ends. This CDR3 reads CASTSGLDTGELFF. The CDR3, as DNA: TGTGCCAGCACTTCAGGGTTGGACACCGGGGAGCTGTTTTTT.

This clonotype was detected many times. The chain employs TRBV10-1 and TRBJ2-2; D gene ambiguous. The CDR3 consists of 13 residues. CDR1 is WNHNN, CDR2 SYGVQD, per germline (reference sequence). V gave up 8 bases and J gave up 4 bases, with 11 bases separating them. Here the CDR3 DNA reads TGCGCCAGCGGAGTTAGGAGCACCGGGGAGCTGTTTTTT. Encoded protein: CASGVRSTGELFF.

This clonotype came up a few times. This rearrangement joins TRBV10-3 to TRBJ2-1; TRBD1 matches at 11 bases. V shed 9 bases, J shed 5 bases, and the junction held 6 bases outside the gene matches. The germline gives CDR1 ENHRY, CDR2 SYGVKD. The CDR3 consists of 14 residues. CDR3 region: CAIRDRGVNNEQFF. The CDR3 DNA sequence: TGTGCCATTCGGGACAGGGGGGTGAACAATGAGCAGTTCTTC.

In DNA form, the CDR3 reads TGTGCCAGCAGTTATGACTCGTTCTCCAGCCCTAGGAATGAGCAGTTCTTC. It is translated as CASSYDSFSSPRNEQFF. V usage is TRBV6-2 or TRBV6-3 and J usage is TRBJ2-1, with D unclear. Trimming removed 3 bases from V and 7 bases from J, with 22 bases in between. This CDR3 has 17 residues. CDR1 MNHEY and CDR2 SVGEGT come from the germline V gene.

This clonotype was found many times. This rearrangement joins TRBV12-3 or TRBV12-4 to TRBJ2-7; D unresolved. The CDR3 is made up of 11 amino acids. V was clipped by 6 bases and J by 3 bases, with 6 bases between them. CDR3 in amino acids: CASSPGYEQYF. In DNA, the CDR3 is TGTGCCAGCAGCCCCGGCTACGAGCAGTACTTC.

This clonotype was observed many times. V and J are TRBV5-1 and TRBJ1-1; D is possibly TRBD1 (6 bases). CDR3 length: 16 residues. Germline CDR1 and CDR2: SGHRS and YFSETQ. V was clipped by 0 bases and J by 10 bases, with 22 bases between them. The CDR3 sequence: CASSLVTGQQGLGAFF. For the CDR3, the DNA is TGCGCCAGCAGCTTGGTTACCGGACAGCAGGGGTTGGGAGCTTTCTTT.

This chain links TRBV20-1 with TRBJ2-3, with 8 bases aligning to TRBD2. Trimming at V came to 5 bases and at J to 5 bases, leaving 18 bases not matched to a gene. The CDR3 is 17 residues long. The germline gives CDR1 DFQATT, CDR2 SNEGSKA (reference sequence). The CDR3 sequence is CSAFPSDLRGAGDTQYF. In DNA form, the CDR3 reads TGCAGTGCTTTCCCCTCGGACTTGCGGGGGGCGGGAGATACGCAGTATTTT.

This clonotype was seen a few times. The CDR3 bases are TGCAGCGTTGCGAAGGGGTCTGGGGCCAACGTCCTGACTTTC. It encodes CSVAKGSGANVLTF. This chain joins TRBV29-1 and TRBJ2-6; tentative D call: TRBD1 (5 bases). Trimming removed 4 bases from V and 1 base from J, with 8 bases in between. Germline CDR1 is SQVTM and CDR2 is ANQGSEA. The CDR3 totals 14 residues.

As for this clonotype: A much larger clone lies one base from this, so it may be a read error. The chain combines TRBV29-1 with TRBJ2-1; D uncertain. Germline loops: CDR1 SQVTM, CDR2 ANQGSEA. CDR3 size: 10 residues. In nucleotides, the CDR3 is TGCAGCGTTGGGAACAATGAGCAGATCTTC. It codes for CSVGNNEQIF.

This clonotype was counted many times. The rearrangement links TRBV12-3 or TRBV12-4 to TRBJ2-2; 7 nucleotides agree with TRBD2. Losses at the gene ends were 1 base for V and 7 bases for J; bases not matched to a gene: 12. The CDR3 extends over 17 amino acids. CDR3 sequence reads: CASSLEKRERGIGELFF. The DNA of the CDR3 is TGTGCCAGCAGTTTAGAGAAGCGGGAAAGGGGAATCGGGGAGCTGTTTTTT.

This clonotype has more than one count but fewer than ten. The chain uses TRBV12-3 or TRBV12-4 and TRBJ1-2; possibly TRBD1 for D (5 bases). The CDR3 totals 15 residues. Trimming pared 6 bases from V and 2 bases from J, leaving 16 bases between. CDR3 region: CASSPGLLGNYGYTF. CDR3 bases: TGTGCCAGCAGCCCGGGACTTCTCGGGAACTATGGCTACACCTTC.

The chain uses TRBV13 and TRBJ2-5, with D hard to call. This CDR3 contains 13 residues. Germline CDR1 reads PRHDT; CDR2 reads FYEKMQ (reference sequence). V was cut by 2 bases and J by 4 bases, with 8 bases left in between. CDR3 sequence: CASSLRLGETQYF. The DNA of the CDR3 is TGTGCCAGCAGCTTAAGGCTGGGAGAGACCCAGTACTTC.

CDR3 protein: CASSFRDYSHEQFF. In DNA, the CDR3 is TGTGCCAGCAGTTTCCGGGACTATTCCCATGAGCAGTTCTTC. The J gene is TRBJ2-1, the V gene TRBV6-4; 7 positions match TRBD2. Germline V gene data show CDR1 as MRHNA and CDR2 as SNTAGT. After removal of 5 bases from V and 8 bases from J, the junction contained 9 bases not matched to a gene. There are 14 residues in the CDR3.

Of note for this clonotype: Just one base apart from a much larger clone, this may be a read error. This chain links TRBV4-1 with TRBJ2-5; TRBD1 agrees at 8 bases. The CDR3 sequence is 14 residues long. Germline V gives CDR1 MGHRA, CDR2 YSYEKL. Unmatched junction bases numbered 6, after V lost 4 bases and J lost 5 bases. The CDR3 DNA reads TGCGCCAGCAGCCTGGGACAGGCGGGGGAGACCCAGTACTTC. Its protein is CASSLGQAGETQYF.

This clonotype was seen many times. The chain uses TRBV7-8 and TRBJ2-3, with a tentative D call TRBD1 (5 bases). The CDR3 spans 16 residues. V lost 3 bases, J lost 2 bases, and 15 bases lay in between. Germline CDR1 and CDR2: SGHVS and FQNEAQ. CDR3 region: CASSFPSAGITDTQYF. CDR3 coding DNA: TGTGCCAGCAGCTTTCCGTCAGCAGGGATCACAGATACGCAGTATTTT.